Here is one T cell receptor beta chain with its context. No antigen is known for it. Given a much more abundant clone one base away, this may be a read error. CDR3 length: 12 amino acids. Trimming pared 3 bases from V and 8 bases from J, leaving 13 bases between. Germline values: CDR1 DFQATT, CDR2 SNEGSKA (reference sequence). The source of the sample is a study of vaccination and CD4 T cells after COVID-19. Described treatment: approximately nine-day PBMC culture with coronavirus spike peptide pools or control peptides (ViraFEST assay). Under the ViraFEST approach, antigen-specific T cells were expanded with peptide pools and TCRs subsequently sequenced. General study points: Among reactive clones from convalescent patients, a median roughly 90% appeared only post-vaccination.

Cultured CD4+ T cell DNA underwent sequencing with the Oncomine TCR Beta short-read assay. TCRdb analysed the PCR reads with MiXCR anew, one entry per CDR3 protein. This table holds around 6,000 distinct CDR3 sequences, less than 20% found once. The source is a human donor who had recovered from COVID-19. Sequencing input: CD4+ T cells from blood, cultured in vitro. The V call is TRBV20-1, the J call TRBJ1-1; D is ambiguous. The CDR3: CSASGVGNEAFF. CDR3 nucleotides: TGCAGTGCTAGCGGGGTCGGAAACGAAGCTTTCTTT.